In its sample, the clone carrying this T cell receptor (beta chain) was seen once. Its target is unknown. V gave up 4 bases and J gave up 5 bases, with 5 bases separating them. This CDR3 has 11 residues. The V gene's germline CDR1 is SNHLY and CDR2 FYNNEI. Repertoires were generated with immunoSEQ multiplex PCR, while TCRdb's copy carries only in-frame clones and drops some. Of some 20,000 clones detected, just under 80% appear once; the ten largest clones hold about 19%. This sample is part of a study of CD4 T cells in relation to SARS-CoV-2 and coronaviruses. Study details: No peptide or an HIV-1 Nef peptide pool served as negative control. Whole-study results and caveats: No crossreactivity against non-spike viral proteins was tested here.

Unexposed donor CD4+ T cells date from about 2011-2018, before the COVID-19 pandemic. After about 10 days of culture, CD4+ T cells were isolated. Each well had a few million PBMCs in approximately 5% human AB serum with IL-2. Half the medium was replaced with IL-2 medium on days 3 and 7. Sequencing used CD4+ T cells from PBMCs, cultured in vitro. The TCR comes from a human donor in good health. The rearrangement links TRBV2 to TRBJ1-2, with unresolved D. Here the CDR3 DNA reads TGTGCCAGCAGTGCAGATTATGGCTACACCTTC. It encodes CASSADYGYTF.